These 2 T cell receptor beta chains came from one sample sequenced in a study of technical replicates of blood from a handful of donors. Here immunoSEQ multiplex PCR was the method, and the copy in TCRdb shows in-frame clones only, minus some. Of 60,000 or so clones in the sample, roughly 97% were seen once. Input material: T cells isolated from PBMCs. The receptors originated from a human donor in good health.

V gene TRBV27 combines with J gene TRBJ2-1; 13 positions match TRBD2. The CDR3 spans 15 residues. The ends lost 6 bases at V and 7 bases at J; junction bases unmatched: 6. Germline V gives CDR1 MNHEY, CDR2 SMNVEV (reference sequence). This chain's CDR3 is CASSPGTSGVNEQFF. DNA for the CDR3: TGTGCCAGCAGCCCTGGGACTAGCGGGGTGAATGAGCAGTTCTTC.

The rearrangement joins TRBV2 to TRBJ1-5; a possible D gene is TRBD1 (6 bases). CDR3 length equals 14 residues. CDR1 and CDR2 from the germline V gene are SNHLY and FYNNEI. V lost 8 bases and J 5 bases, leaving 16 bases between the germline ends. In DNA, the CDR3 is TGTGCCAGCTATGACCCCAGGGGCCATCAGCCCCAGCATTTT. It is translated as CASYDPRGHQPQHF.